This T cell receptor (beta chain) came from a study of long-term antiretroviral therapy in people with HIV. Germline lookup yields CDR1 SGHTA and CDR2 FQGNSA. The CDR3 loop spans 14 amino acids. With 5 bases removed from V and 4 bases from J, the gap between germline ends came to 14 bases. Researchers secured at least one pre-ART and at least two post-ART PBMC samples from each donor. Only United States sites treated participants with HIV. Only a few counts were recorded for this clone. At the survey level, the v3.0 immunoSEQ assay was run. TCRdb's table, derived via immunoSEQ multiplex PCR, lists solely in-frame clones and lacks some. The profile shows about 39,000 clones, around 83% of them singletons.

V usage is TRBV7-2 and J usage is TRBJ2-5, with D perhaps matching TRBD2 (5 bases). The source is a woman aged 50 to 60 with HIV. Sample: unsorted PBMCs, taken 3.1 years after starting antiretroviral therapy. In DNA form, the CDR3 reads TGTGCCAGCAGCGTCGTGATGGCGGGAGAGACCCAGTACTTC. The encoded protein is CASSVVMAGETQYF. Combining the CDR3 with reference TRBV7-2 and TRBJ2-5 gives the whole variable domain GAGVSQSPSNKVTEKGKDVELRCDPISGHTALYWYRQSLGQGLEFLIYFQGNSAPDKSGLPSDRFSAERTGGSVSTLTIQRTQQEDSAVYLCASSVVMAGETQYFGPGTRLLVL.